The 21 T cell receptor beta chains listed next were all sequenced from one sample in a study of control samples from healthy donors and cancer patients. Assay used: immunoSEQ multiplex PCR; TCRdb lists only in-frame clones, some missing. Among approximately 52,000 clones listed, around 90% were seen once. Source material: PBMCs. All receptors come from a man between 60 and 70 years old with head and neck cancer.

This CDR3 reads CAISERLAETDTQYF. The CDR3 coding sequence is TGTGCCATCAGTGAAAGACTAGCGGAGACAGATACGCAGTATTTT. The rearrangement uses TRBV10-3 and TRBJ2-3, with 9 bases that match TRBD2. Germline V gene sequence: CDR1 ENHRY, CDR2 SYGVKD. Trimming removed 3 bases from V and 3 bases from J; junction bases left unmatched: 4. This CDR3 region has 15 residues.

J is TRBJ1-2 and V is TRBV5-1; D is unclear. The CDR3 loop spans 14 amino acids. V shed 0 bases and J shed 7 bases, with 13 bases lying between them. CDR1 and CDR2 (germline): SGHRS, YFSETQ. This chain's CDR3 is CASSLGLQVGGYTF. CDR3 DNA sequence: TGCGCCAGCAGCTTGGGTCTCCAAGTGGGTGGCTACACCTTC.

The rearrangement joins TRBV30 to TRBJ1-1, with D unclear. The V and J ends lost 4 bases and 1 base respectively, with 22 bases between them. Germline loops: CDR1 GTSNPN, CDR2 SVGIG (reference sequence). This CDR3 has 17 residues. CDR3 coding DNA: TGTGCCTGGAACCCTCCGCCGGGAGGTATTGGGAACACTGAAGCTTTCTTT. It specifies CAWNPPPGGIGNTEAFF.

The genes are TRBV18 and TRBJ1-3; no reliable D call. Per the germline V gene, CDR1 is KGHSH and CDR2 is LQKENI. Trimming stripped 0 bases from V and 0 bases from J, with 6 bases between. The CDR3 is 15 residues long. Here the CDR3 DNA reads TGTGCCAGCTCACCACCAGCCATCTCTGGAAACACCATATATTTT. Translated: CASSPPAISGNTIYF.

The gene calls are TRBV6-5 and TRBJ1-1, with 9 bases identical to TRBD1. V trimming: 2 bases; J trimming: 3 bases; junction bases outside the gene matches: 4. This CDR3 spans 15 amino acids. The germline V gene encodes CDR1 MNHEY and CDR2 SVGAGI. The CDR3 protein is CASSYGTGSDTEAFF. The CDR3 nucleotides are TGTGCCAGCAGTTACGGGACAGGGTCGGACACTGAAGCTTTCTTT.

The chain has TRBV12-3 or TRBV12-4 and TRBJ2-7, with no clear D. The V end was cut by 6 bases, the J end by 3 bases, with 9 bases between. The CDR3 runs to 12 residues. The CDR3 sequence is CASSLPGYEQYF. DNA for the CDR3: TGTGCCAGCAGCCTGCCGGGCTACGAGCAGTACTTC.

This clone was seen once. The chain recombines TRBV5-4 with TRBJ2-3; the match to TRBD2 covers 10 bases. J gave up 5 bases and V 2 bases, and 5 bases lay outside the gene matches. Germline assignment: CDR1 SGHNT and CDR2 YYREEE (reference sequence). The CDR3 contains 15 residues. The CDR3 coding sequence is TGTGCCAGCAGCTTTGCTAGCGGGAGCGGAGATACGCAGTATTTT. Its translation: CASSFASGSGDTQYF.

V and J are TRBV6-5 and TRBJ2-7; TRBD1 agrees at 8 bases. With 6 bases clipped from V and 0 bases from J, the junction kept 4 bases outside the gene matches. The CDR3 totals 14 residues. Germline CDR1 MNHEY, CDR2 SVGAGI. CDR3 residues: CASRRTGNSYEQYF. The CDR3 DNA follows: TGTGCCAGCAGAAGGACAGGGAACTCCTACGAGCAGTACTTC.

This chain uses TRBV7-2 with TRBJ2-4; tentative D call: TRBD2 (7 bases). V dropped 5 bases and J dropped 9 bases, with 23 bases sitting between them. The germline V gene encodes CDR1 SGHTA and CDR2 FQGNSA. The CDR3 sequence is 16 residues long. Here the CDR3 reads CASSPRGGAGLSIQYF. In DNA form, the CDR3 reads TGTGCCAGCAGCCCTAGGGGGGGGGCGGGACTAAGCATTCAGTACTTC.

This clone has a single count. This chain uses TRBV19 with TRBJ2-3; the D call may be TRBD1 or TRBD2 (5 bases each). Between the trimmed V and J ends, which lost 5 bases and 6 bases, there was a span of 21 bases. CDR1 is LNHDA, CDR2 SQIVND, per germline (reference sequence). The length of the CDR3 is 16 residues. CDR3 in amino acids: CASSPWQGRGPDTQYF. CDR3 nucleotide sequence: TGTGCCAGTAGTCCGTGGCAGGGACGAGGACCGGATACGCAGTATTTT.

J is TRBJ1-3 and V is TRBV4-3, with D uncertain. This CDR3 contains 16 residues. The germline CDR1 and CDR2 sequences are LGHNA and YSLEER. Trimming removed 0 bases from V and 0 bases from J, with 9 bases in between. CDR3 sequence reads: CASSQDLAYSGNTIYF. As DNA, the CDR3 is TGCGCCAGCAGCCAAGATCTGGCCTACTCTGGAAACACCATATATTTT.

The table lists this clone with a count of one. The chain carries TRBV28 and TRBJ2-5, with D unresolved. Trimming shortened V by 3 bases and J by 4 bases, and 12 bases separated the two germline ends. Germline CDR1 and CDR2: MDHEN and SYDVKM. CDR3 length equals 14 residues. CDR3 sequence (DNA): TGTGCCAGCAGTTTCGGGCAGAGTTCAGAGACCCAGTACTTC. Translated: CASSFGQSSETQYF.

V gene TRBV4-3 combines with J gene TRBJ2-1; 8 bases fit TRBD1. Germline V lookup: CDR1 LGHNA, CDR2 YSLEER. V lost 5 bases and J lost 8; bases outside the gene matches: 11. This CDR3 region has 15 residues. The CDR3 sequence is CASSSKGTGIHEQFF. For the CDR3, the DNA is TGCGCCAGCAGCTCTAAGGGGACAGGTATTCATGAGCAGTTCTTC.

This chain uses TRBV5-6 with TRBJ2-3; TRBD1 aligns across 8 bases. Unmatched junction bases numbered 8, after V lost 3 bases and J lost 2 bases. This CDR3 region has 16 residues. Germline CDR1 reads SGHDT; CDR2 reads YYEEEE. CDR3 nucleotides: TGTGCCAGCAGCTCTACAGGGGGTTCTCCCACAGATACGCAGTATTTT. It encodes CASSSTGGSPTDTQYF.

The CDR3 coding sequence is TGTGCCAGCAGTCCCCTTCGGGGGGCGGTACAGAGATCCTACGAGCAGTACTTC. The encoded protein is CASSPLRGAVQRSYEQYF. The V and J genes are TRBV28 and TRBJ2-7; D possibly corresponds to TRBD2 (7 bases). V was cut by 5 bases and J by 1 base, with 24 bases left in between. Germline CDR1 MDHEN, CDR2 SYDVKM. The CDR3 is 18 amino acids.

V is TRBV6-6 and J is TRBJ1-4; a weak D match, TRBD1 (5 bases). The CDR3 has 16 amino acids. V was shortened by 5 bases and J by 0 bases, with 13 bases between the two germline ends. Germline assignment: CDR1 MNHNY and CDR2 SVGAGI (reference sequence). Here the CDR3 reads CASSPQVVATNEKLFF. CDR3 in DNA: TGTGCCAGCAGTCCACAGGTTGTTGCAACTAATGAAAAACTGTTTTTT.

The chain recombines TRBV5-5 with TRBJ2-7, with D possibly being TRBD1 or TRBD2 (5 bases each). Germline CDR1 is SGHKS and CDR2 is YYEKEE (reference sequence). This CDR3 region has 13 residues. V lost 3 bases, J lost 3 bases, and 10 bases lay in between. This chain's CDR3 is CASSWDGNYEQYF. CDR3 DNA sequence: TGTGCCAGCAGCTGGGACGGAAACTACGAGCAGTACTTC.

This sequence joins TRBV6-2 or TRBV6-3 and TRBJ1-5, with a weak D call TRBD1 (5 bases). The germline V gene has CDR1 MNHEY and CDR2 SVGEGT. Trimming pared 3 bases from V and 7 bases from J, leaving 13 bases between. The CDR3 has 14 amino acids. The CDR3 is CASSYVRESQPQHF. The CDR3 bases are TGTGCCAGCAGTTATGTCAGGGAAAGCCAGCCCCAGCATTTT.

This chain joins TRBV29-1 and TRBJ1-6, with 7 bases lining up with TRBD1. J was trimmed by 5 bases and V by 6 bases; bases with no gene match: 4. The CDR3 has 13 amino acids. Germline V CDR1 and CDR2: SQVTM, ANQGSEA. The CDR3 DNA is TGCAGCGTCTCGACAGGGAATAATTCACCCCTCCACTTT. As protein: CSVSTGNNSPLHF.

This chain links TRBV7-9 with TRBJ2-5; 10 positions agree with TRBD1. CDR1 and CDR2 from the germline V gene are SEHNR and FQNEAQ (reference sequence). This CDR3 is 16 amino acids long. The V segment lost 4 bases and the J segment 2 bases; nucleotides outside the gene matches: 7. CDR3 protein: CASSWSGTGEQETQYF. The CDR3 coding sequence is TGTGCCAGCAGCTGGTCCGGGACAGGGGAGCAAGAGACCCAGTACTTC.

The genes are TRBV7-2 and TRBJ1-5; D is unclear. This CDR3 has 16 amino acids. CDR1 is SGHTA and CDR2 is FQGNSA in the germline V gene. Trimming shortened V by 1 base and J by 0 bases, and 10 bases separated the two germline ends. CDR3 loop: CASSLEGSLSNQPQHF. The DNA for the CDR3 is TGTGCCAGCAGCTTAGAGGGATCCCTTAGCAATCAGCCCCAGCATTTT.